This is a list of T cell receptor beta chains from one sample in a study of cytomegalovirus exposure and HLA in healthy donors. Using immunoSEQ multiplex PCR, the repertoire was profiled, and TCRdb retains in-frame clones only, with some absent. This table holds 130,000 or so clones, about 82% found once. Sequences were obtained from PBMCs. These receptors were collected from a man younger than 40 in good health and CMV-seronegative. The CDR3 runs from the conserved cysteine through the conserved F or W. D genes are given only for firm matches. Not all rows give a size; the values are once, few, many and, for expanded clones, a class.

. . TRBJ1-2 TRBV5-4 CASSLSVASSGYTF TGTGCCAGCAGCTTGTCTGTGGCTAGCTCTGGCTACACCTTC
TRBD2 . TRBJ2-7 TRBV6-4 CASNEGLTSESYEQYF TGTGCCAGCAATGAGGGGCTTACTAGCGAATCCTACGAGCAGTACTTC
. . TRBJ2-5 TRBV27 CASSFSGETQYF TGTGCCAGCAGTTTTTCCGGAGAGACCCAGTACTTC
. . TRBJ1-2 TRBV5-1 CASSLALTGYGYTF TGCGCCAGCAGCTTGGCTCTTACAGGGTATGGCTACACCTTC
. . TRBJ1-3 TRBV29-1 CSVVAESSGNTIYF TGCAGCGTTGTTGCCGAGAGCTCTGGAAACACCATATATTTT
. . TRBJ2-7 TRBV2 CASKASEDYEQYF TGTGCCAGCAAGGCGTCGGAGGACTACGAGCAGTACTTC
. . TRBJ1-6 TRBV7-2 CASSLAGRGPNSPLHF TGTGCCAGCAGCTTAGCCGGGCGGGGCCCTAATTCACCCCTCCACTTT
. . TRBJ1-6 TRBV30 CAWSAPRYDNSPLHF TGTGCCTGGAGTGCACCGAGATATGATAATTCACCCCTCCACTTT
TRBD1 . TRBJ1-4 TRBV27 CASSSRQGREKLFF TGTGCCAGCAGTTCACGACAGGGTAGGGAAAAACTGTTTTTT
. . TRBJ2-3 TRBV9 CASSAGVGGRQYF TGTGCCAGCAGCGCTGGGGTGGGCGGGCGCCAGTATTTT
. . TRBJ2-1 TRBV6-6 CASGGYNEQFF TGTGCCAGCGGGGGGTACAATGAGCAGTTCTTC
. . TRBJ2-3 TRBV6-5 CASSGHLTDTQYF TGTGCCAGCAGTGGACACCTCACAGATACGCAGTATTTT
. . TRBJ1-2 TRBV29-1 CSVPKQGGYTF TGCAGCGTTCCGAAACAGGGAGGCTACACCTTC
. . TRBJ2-3 TRBV5-1 CASSFRDITDTQYF TGCGCCAGCAGCTTCCGGGACATCACAGATACGCAGTATTTT
. . TRBJ2-7 TRBV5-1 CASSATGTTYEQYF TGCGCCAGCAGCGCTACCGGGACAACTTACGAGCAGTACTTC
TRBD1 . TRBJ1-6 TRBV6-5 CASSYDRDSPLHF TGTGCCAGCAGTTATGACAGGGATTCACCCCTCCACTTT
TRBD1 . TRBJ1-6 TRBV7-6 CASSSGSTGVNSPLHF TGTGCCAGCAGCTCGGGCTCCACAGGGGTTAATTCACCCCTCCACTTT
TRBD1 . TRBJ2-5 TRBV5-1 CASSIPDRQETQYF TGCGCCAGCAGCATCCCGGACAGGCAAGAGACCCAGTACTTC
. . TRBJ2-1 TRBV5-1 CASSTDIDNEQFF TGCGCCAGCAGCACGGACATAGACAATGAGCAGTTCTTC
TRBD2 . TRBJ2-7 TRBV9 CASSPTAGASEQYF TGTGCCAGCAGCCCAACAGCGGGAGCGTCCGAGCAGTACTTC
TRBD1 . TRBJ1-3 TRBV6-1 CASSGGDRPSGNTIYF TGTGCCAGCAGTGGGGGGGACAGACCCTCTGGAAACACCATATATTTT
TRBD1 . TRBJ2-7 TRBV6-1 CASSGAGTGTYEQYF TGTGCCAGCAGTGGGGCCGGGACAGGGACCTACGAGCAGTACTTC
. . TRBJ2-7 TRBV7-2 CASSLQPPLLTYEQYF TGTGCCAGCAGCTTACAACCACCCCTACTTACCTACGAGCAGTACTTC
. few TRBJ1-2 TRBV5-6 CASSLGADYGYTF TGTGCCAGCAGTTTAGGGGCGGACTATGGCTACACCTTC
. . TRBJ1-5 TRBV19 CASSMGRTNQPQHF TGTGCCAGTAGTATGGGCCGTACTAATCAGCCCCAGCATTTT
TRBD2 . TRBJ2-1 TRBV4-1 CASSQPGTSGGNSYNEQFF TGCGCCAGCAGCCAACCCGGGACTAGCGGGGGAAACTCCTACAATGAGCAGTTCTTC
. . TRBJ1-2 TRBV21-1 CASSKVALNYGYTF TGTGCCAGCAGCAAAGTGGCCCTTAACTATGGCTACACCTTC
TRBD2 . TRBJ2-3 TRBV2 CASTQRGPGGTQYF TGTGCCAGCACTCAGCGGGGCCCGGGCGGTACGCAGTATTTT